This T cell receptor beta chain emerged from a study of blood T cell repertoires in COVID-19. Study-level information: The study drew acute and convalescent COVID-19 samples from the United States, Italy and Spain.

The CDR3 has 13 residues. Germline V gene sequence: CDR1 LGHNT, CDR2 FRNRAP. Libraries were prepared by immunoSEQ multiplex PCR; TCRdb keeps only in-frame clonotypes and omits some of them. The sample has roughly 280,000 clones, around nine tenths seen once. V and J are TRBV12-5 and TRBJ2-5; possible D gene TRBD2, 7 bases. Specimen: peripheral blood. The TCR originated in a man aged 25 to 40 with active or convalescent COVID-19. The CDR3 sequence is CATTRGAGETQYF. The CDR3 DNA is TGTGCCACTACCCGGGGGGCCGGGGAGACCCAGTACTTC.